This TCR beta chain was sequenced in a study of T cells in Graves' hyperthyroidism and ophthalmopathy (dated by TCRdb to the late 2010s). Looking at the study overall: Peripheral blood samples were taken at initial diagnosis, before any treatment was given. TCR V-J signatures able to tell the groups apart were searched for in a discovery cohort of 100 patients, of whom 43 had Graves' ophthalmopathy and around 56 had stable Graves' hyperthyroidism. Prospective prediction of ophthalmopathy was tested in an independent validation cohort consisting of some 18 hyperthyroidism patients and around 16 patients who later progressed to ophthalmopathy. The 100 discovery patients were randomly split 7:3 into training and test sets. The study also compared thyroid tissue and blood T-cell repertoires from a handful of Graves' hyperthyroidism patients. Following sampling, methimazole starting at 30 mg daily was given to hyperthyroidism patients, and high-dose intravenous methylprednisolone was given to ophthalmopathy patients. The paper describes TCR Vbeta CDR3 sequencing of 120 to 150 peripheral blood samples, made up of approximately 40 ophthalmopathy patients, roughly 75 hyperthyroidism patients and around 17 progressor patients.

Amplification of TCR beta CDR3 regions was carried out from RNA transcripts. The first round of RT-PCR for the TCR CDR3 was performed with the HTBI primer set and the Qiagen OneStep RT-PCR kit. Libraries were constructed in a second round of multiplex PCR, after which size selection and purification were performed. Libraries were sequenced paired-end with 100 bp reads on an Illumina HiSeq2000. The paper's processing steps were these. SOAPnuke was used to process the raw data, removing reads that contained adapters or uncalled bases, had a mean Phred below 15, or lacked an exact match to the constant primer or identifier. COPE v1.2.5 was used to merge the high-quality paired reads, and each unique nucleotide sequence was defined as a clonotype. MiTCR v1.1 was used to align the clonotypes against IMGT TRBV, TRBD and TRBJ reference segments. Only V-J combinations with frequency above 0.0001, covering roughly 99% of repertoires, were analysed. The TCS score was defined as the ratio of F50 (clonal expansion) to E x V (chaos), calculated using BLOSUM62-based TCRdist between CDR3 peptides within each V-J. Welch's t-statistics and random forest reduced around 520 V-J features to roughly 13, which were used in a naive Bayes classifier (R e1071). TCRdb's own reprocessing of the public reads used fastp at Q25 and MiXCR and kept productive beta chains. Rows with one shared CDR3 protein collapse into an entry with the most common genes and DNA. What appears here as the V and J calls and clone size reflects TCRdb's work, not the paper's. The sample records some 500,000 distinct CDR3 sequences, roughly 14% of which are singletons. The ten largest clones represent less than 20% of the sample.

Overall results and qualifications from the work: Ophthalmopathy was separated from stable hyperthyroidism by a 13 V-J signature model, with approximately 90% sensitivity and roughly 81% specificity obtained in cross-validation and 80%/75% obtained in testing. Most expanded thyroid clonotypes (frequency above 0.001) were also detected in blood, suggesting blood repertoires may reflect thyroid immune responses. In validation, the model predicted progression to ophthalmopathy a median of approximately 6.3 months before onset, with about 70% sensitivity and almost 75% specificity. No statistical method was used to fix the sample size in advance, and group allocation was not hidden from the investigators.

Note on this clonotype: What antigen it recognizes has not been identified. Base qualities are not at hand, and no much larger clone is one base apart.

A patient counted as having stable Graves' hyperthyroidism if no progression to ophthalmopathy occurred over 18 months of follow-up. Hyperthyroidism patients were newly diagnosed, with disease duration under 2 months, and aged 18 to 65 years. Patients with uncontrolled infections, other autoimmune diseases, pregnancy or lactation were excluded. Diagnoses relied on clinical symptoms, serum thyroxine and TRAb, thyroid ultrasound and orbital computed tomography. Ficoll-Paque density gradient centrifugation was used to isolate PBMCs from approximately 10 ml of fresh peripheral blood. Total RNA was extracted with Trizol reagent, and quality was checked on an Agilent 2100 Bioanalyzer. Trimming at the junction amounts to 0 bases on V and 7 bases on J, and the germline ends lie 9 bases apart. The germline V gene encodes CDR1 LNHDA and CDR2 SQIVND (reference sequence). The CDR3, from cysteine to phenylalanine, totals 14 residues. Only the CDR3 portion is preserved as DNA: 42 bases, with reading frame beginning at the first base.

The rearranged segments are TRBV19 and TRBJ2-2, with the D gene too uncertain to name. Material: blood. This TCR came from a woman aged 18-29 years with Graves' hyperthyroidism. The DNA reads TGTGCCAGTAGTATAGATCCCCGAGGCGGGGAGCTGTTTTTT. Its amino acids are CASSIDPRGGELFF.